Listed below are T cell receptor beta chains from one sample, sequenced in a study of T cell responses to AZD1222 COVID-19 vaccine. Here immunoSEQ multiplex PCR was the method, and the copy in TCRdb shows in-frame clones only, minus some. This table holds 100,000 or so clones, 85% to 90% found once. The input for sequencing was peripheral blood, taken on day 0 of AZD1222 vaccination. The receptors were gathered from an adult in good health. The CDR3 runs from the conserved cysteine through the conserved F or W. D genes are given only for firm matches. Clone size is given for some rows only: seen once, a few or many times, or a class if the clone is expanded.

clone size: -
V gene: TRBV15
D gene: TRBD1
J gene: TRBJ1-1
CDR3 DNA: TGTGCCACCAGCAGAGAGACAGGGGTCCCTGAAGCTTTCTTT
CDR3 protein: CATSRETGVPEAFF

clone size: few
V gene: TRBV18
D gene: TRBD1
J gene: TRBJ1-1
CDR3 DNA: TGTGCCAGCTCACCATGGCAGGGGGACACTGAAGCTTTCTTT
CDR3 protein: CASSPWQGDTEAFF

clone size: -
V gene: TRBV4-3
D gene: -
J gene: TRBJ1-1
CDR3 DNA: TGCGCCAGCAGCCACCTACAGGGAGTAAACACTGAAGCTTTCTTT
CDR3 protein: CASSHLQGVNTEAFF

clone size: -
V gene: TRBV11-3
D gene: -
J gene: TRBJ2-2
CDR3 DNA: TGTGCCAGCAGCTTAGAGATTGGACTGAACACCGGGGAGCTGTTTTTT
CDR3 protein: CASSLEIGLNTGELFF

clone size: -
V gene: TRBV2
D gene: -
J gene: TRBJ1-2
CDR3 DNA: TGTGCCAGCAGTGCACAGGGTCGAGCTAACTATGGCTACACCTTC
CDR3 protein: CASSAQGRANYGYTF

clone size: -
V gene: TRBV4-1
D gene: TRBD1
J gene: TRBJ2-5
CDR3 DNA: TGCGCCAGCAGCCATTCTAGGGGACAGCGCCAAGAGACCCAGTACTTC
CDR3 protein: CASSHSRGQRQETQYF

clone size: -
V gene: TRBV6-5
D gene: -
J gene: TRBJ1-6
CDR3 DNA: TGTGCCAGCTCGTATCGCTCCTATAATTCACCCCTCCACTTT
CDR3 protein: CASSYRSYNSPLHF

clone size: -
V gene: TRBV19
D gene: -
J gene: TRBJ2-7
CDR3 DNA: TGTGCCAGTAGTACCAAAGCCGACCCGGGCTACGAGCAGTACTTC
CDR3 protein: CASSTKADPGYEQYF

clone size: -
V gene: TRBV2
D gene: -
J gene: TRBJ1-1
CDR3 DNA: TGTGCCAGCAGGTCACAGAATTTGAACACTGAAGCTTTCTTT
CDR3 protein: CASRSQNLNTEAFF

clone size: -
V gene: TRBV19
D gene: -
J gene: TRBJ1-1
CDR3 DNA: TGTGCCAGTAGAGTTTGGAGGCAGGGGAACACTGAAGCTTTCTTT
CDR3 protein: CASRVWRQGNTEAFF

clone size: -
V gene: TRBV9
D gene: -
J gene: TRBJ1-3
CDR3 DNA: TGTGCCAGCAGCCCTGAGACAGGCTACAGCTCTGGAAACACCATATATTTT
CDR3 protein: CASSPETGYSSGNTIYF

clone size: -
V gene: TRBV3-1/TRBV3-2
D gene: TRBD2
J gene: TRBJ2-3
CDR3 DNA: TGTGCCAGCAGCCAGGGACTAGCGGTCACAGATACGCAGTATTTT
CDR3 protein: CASSQGLAVTDTQYF

clone size: -
V gene: TRBV7-3
D gene: -
J gene: TRBJ1-6
CDR3 DNA: TGTGCCAGCAGCTTAACGTACGGGGAAGATTCACCCCTCCACTTT
CDR3 protein: CASSLTYGEDSPLHF

clone size: -
V gene: TRBV15
D gene: -
J gene: TRBJ2-7
CDR3 DNA: TGTGCCACCAGCAGAGATTTGGGCCGCTACGAGCAGTACTTC
CDR3 protein: CATSRDLGRYEQYF

clone size: -
V gene: TRBV5-6
D gene: -
J gene: TRBJ2-7
CDR3 DNA: TGTGCCAGCAGGCCAAAACAGAGTCGCTACGAGCAGTACTTC
CDR3 protein: CASRPKQSRYEQYF

clone size: -
V gene: TRBV18
D gene: TRBD1
J gene: TRBJ1-2
CDR3 DNA: TGTGCCAGCTCACCCCGCGACAGGGGGCAAGATGGCTACACCTTC
CDR3 protein: CASSPRDRGQDGYTF

clone size: many
V gene: TRBV7-9
D gene: -
J gene: TRBJ2-7
CDR3 DNA: TGTGCCAGCAGCTTAGCGCAGGTCCAGGGGTCCTACGAGCAGTACTTC
CDR3 protein: CASSLAQVQGSYEQYF

clone size: -
V gene: TRBV15
D gene: -
J gene: TRBJ2-7
CDR3 DNA: TGTGCCACCAGCAGAGTCGGCACGCAATACGAGCAGTACTTC
CDR3 protein: CATSRVGTQYEQYF

clone size: -
V gene: TRBV7-9
D gene: -
J gene: TRBJ2-5
CDR3 DNA: TGTGCCAGCAGCCAACTCGGGACGGTTGAGACCCAGTACTTC
CDR3 protein: CASSQLGTVETQYF

clone size: -
V gene: TRBV19
D gene: -
J gene: TRBJ1-2
CDR3 DNA: TGTGCCAGTAGTGACAGCCCTAACTATGGCTACACCTTC
CDR3 protein: CASSDSPNYGYTF

clone size: -
V gene: TRBV7-6
D gene: -
J gene: TRBJ1-2
CDR3 DNA: TGTGCCAGCAGCTTAAACAGGGTGGGGGACTATGGCTACACCTTC
CDR3 protein: CASSLNRVGDYGYTF

clone size: -
V gene: TRBV19
D gene: -
J gene: TRBJ2-7
CDR3 DNA: TGTGCCAGTAGTATAGGCCCCGGACTCACCTACGAGCAGTACTTC
CDR3 protein: CASSIGPGLTYEQYF

clone size: -
V gene: TRBV24-1
D gene: -
J gene: TRBJ2-3
CDR3 DNA: TGTGCCACCGCCCGGGCCGCTCCAGATACGCAGTATTTT
CDR3 protein: CATARAAPDTQYF

clone size: -
V gene: TRBV5-6
D gene: -
J gene: TRBJ1-5
CDR3 DNA: TGTGCCAGCAGTTCTAGAGAAAATCAGCCCCAGCATTTT
CDR3 protein: CASSSRENQPQHF

clone size: once
V gene: TRBV5-5
D gene: -
J gene: TRBJ2-5
CDR3 DNA: TGTGCCAGCAGCTTCGTAGGAGAGACCCAGTACTTC
CDR3 protein: CASSFVGETQYF

clone size: once
V gene: TRBV6-5
D gene: -
J gene: TRBJ2-1
CDR3 DNA: TGTGCCGTTAAGGGAGAAAATTACAATGAGCAGTTCTTC
CDR3 protein: CAVKGENYNEQFF

clone size: -
V gene: TRBV12-3/TRBV12-4
D gene: -
J gene: TRBJ1-5
CDR3 DNA: TGTGCCAGCACCCGAGGGAGCAATCAGCCCCAGCATTTT
CDR3 protein: CASTRGSNQPQHF

clone size: -
V gene: TRBV7-8
D gene: -
J gene: TRBJ2-1
CDR3 DNA: TGTGCCAGCAGCTTAGAAATCCCGTGGTCTTACAATGAGCAGTTCTTC
CDR3 protein: CASSLEIPWSYNEQFF

clone size: -
V gene: TRBV15
D gene: -
J gene: TRBJ1-2
CDR3 DNA: TGTGCCACCAGCAGGGGGGACTCCTATAACTATGGCTACACCTTC
CDR3 protein: CATSRGDSYNYGYTF

clone size: -
V gene: TRBV7-9
D gene: -
J gene: TRBJ2-7
CDR3 DNA: TGTGCCAGCAGCGGGAGGACTCCTGACGAGCAGTACTTC
CDR3 protein: CASSGRTPDEQYF

clone size: -
V gene: TRBV4-3
D gene: -
J gene: TRBJ1-4
CDR3 DNA: TGCGCCAGCAGCCACCGATCCCCCGGGAGCTGGTCTAATGAAAAACTGTTTTTT
CDR3 protein: CASSHRSPGSWSNEKLFF

clone size: once
V gene: TRBV20-1
D gene: -
J gene: TRBJ1-2
CDR3 DNA: TGCAGTGCCTGGAGAGGCTACACCTTC
CDR3 protein: CSAWRGYTF

clone size: -
V gene: TRBV10-3
D gene: -
J gene: TRBJ1-5
CDR3 DNA: TGTGCCATCAGTGGGACAGTGGATAATCAGCCCCAGCATTTT
CDR3 protein: CAISGTVDNQPQHF

clone size: -
V gene: TRBV2
D gene: -
J gene: TRBJ1-1
CDR3 DNA: TGTGCCAGCAGTCACACTGAAGCTTTCTTT
CDR3 protein: CASSHTEAFF

clone size: -
V gene: TRBV28
D gene: -
J gene: TRBJ2-5
CDR3 DNA: TGTGCCAGCAGTTTACCTGTCCAAGAGACCCAGTACTTC
CDR3 protein: CASSLPVQETQYF

clone size: -
V gene: TRBV6-4
D gene: -
J gene: TRBJ1-1
CDR3 DNA: TGTGCCAGCAGTGCCCCTGAGAGAGGGGCGGGCGACACTGAAGCTTTCTTT
CDR3 protein: CASSAPERGAGDTEAFF

clone size: -
V gene: TRBV5-1
D gene: -
J gene: TRBJ1-2
CDR3 DNA: TGCGCCAGCAGTTCTGAGGGAGGATCCGACTATGGCTACACCTTC
CDR3 protein: CASSSEGGSDYGYTF

clone size: -
V gene: TRBV6-4
D gene: -
J gene: TRBJ1-5
CDR3 DNA: TGTGCCAGCATTTGGGGTGGGGATCAGCCCCAGCATTTT
CDR3 protein: CASIWGGDQPQHF

clone size: few
V gene: TRBV4-2
D gene: -
J gene: TRBJ2-7
CDR3 DNA: TGTGCCAGCAGCCGTCGGGTAAGCTCCTACGAGCAGTACTTC
CDR3 protein: CASSRRVSSYEQYF

clone size: -
V gene: TRBV29-1
D gene: -
J gene: TRBJ1-3
CDR3 DNA: TGCAGCGGAGGACTGGGAAACACCATATATTTT
CDR3 protein: CSGGLGNTIYF

clone size: -
V gene: TRBV6-2/TRBV6-3
D gene: -
J gene: TRBJ1-1
CDR3 DNA: TGTGCCAGCAGTTACGAGAGTCACACTGAAGCTTTCTTT
CDR3 protein: CASSYESHTEAFF

clone size: -
V gene: TRBV9
D gene: -
J gene: TRBJ2-1
CDR3 DNA: TGTGCCAGCAGGAGGGAGGTGTCGGGCGGAGAGCAGTTCTTC
CDR3 protein: CASRREVSGGEQFF